This is a list of T cell receptor beta chains from one sample in a study of blood T cell repertoires in COVID-19. Produced via immunoSEQ multiplex PCR; TCRdb's table is partial and in-frame only. Of more than 25,000 clones detected, about 89% appear once; the ten largest clones hold approximately 0.51%. The sequenced sample consisted of peripheral blood. These receptors came from a woman in her thirties or forties with active or convalescent COVID-19. Each CDR3 is given with its conserved first and last residue. D genes are given only for firm matches. Some rows have no size entry. The others give once, few or many, or a class for an expanded clone.

d_gene: -; abundance: -; j_gene: TRBJ2-7; v_gene: TRBV7-9; len: 15; CDR3nt: TGTGCCAGCAGCTTGGCCCAGGGGTCCCCCTACGAGCAGTACTTC; CDR3aa: CASSLAQGSPYEQYF
d_gene: -; abundance: -; j_gene: TRBJ2-7; v_gene: TRBV13; len: 16; CDR3nt: TGTGCCAGCAGCGTGGCGTCGGGGGGCTTTCGGTACGAGCAGTACTTC; CDR3aa: CASSVASGGFRYEQYF
d_gene: -; abundance: -; j_gene: TRBJ1-4; v_gene: TRBV7-8; len: 14; CDR3nt: TGTGCCAGCAGCCCCCATAGCCGTGATGAAAAACTGTTTTTT; CDR3aa: CASSPHSRDEKLFF
d_gene: -; abundance: -; j_gene: TRBJ1-2; v_gene: TRBV7-2; len: 15; CDR3nt: TGTGCCAGCAGCATTGATCGGCGGGGGGCTGATGGCTACACCTTC; CDR3aa: CASSIDRRGADGYTF
d_gene: TRBD1; abundance: -; j_gene: TRBJ2-7; v_gene: TRBV6-2/TRBV6-3; len: 15; CDR3nt: TGTGCCAGCAGTGTCCGGGACAGGGCCTCCTACGAGCAGTACTTC; CDR3aa: CASSVRDRASYEQYF
d_gene: TRBD1; abundance: -; j_gene: TRBJ2-1; v_gene: TRBV5-1; len: 17; CDR3nt: TGCGCCAGCACCTTTGGAACAGGGGGCGGCTTAATAGGCGAGCAGTTCTTC; CDR3aa: CASTFGTGGGLIGEQFF
d_gene: -; abundance: once; j_gene: TRBJ1-2; v_gene: TRBV6-5; len: 13; CDR3nt: TGTGCCAGCAGGGGGGACTCTTTCTATGGCTACACCTTC; CDR3aa: CASRGDSFYGYTF
d_gene: -; abundance: once; j_gene: TRBJ2-4; v_gene: TRBV7-8; len: 11; CDR3nt: TGTGCCAGCAGCCCGCAGACAGTCCAGTACTTC; CDR3aa: CASSPQTVQYF
d_gene: TRBD1; abundance: -; j_gene: TRBJ2-7; v_gene: TRBV9; len: 15; CDR3nt: TGTGCCAGCAGCGAAAGACAGGGGCCGACCTACGAGCAGTACTTC; CDR3aa: CASSERQGPTYEQYF
d_gene: -; abundance: -; j_gene: TRBJ1-1; v_gene: TRBV5-1; len: 15; CDR3nt: TGCGCCAGCAGCTTGGTGGGCAGGGGGAACACTGAAGCTTTCTTT; CDR3aa: CASSLVGRGNTEAFF
d_gene: TRBD1; abundance: -; j_gene: TRBJ1-1; v_gene: TRBV5-1; len: 15; CDR3nt: TGCGCCAGCAGCGGGAGCAGGGGGCTGGGCACTGAAGCTTTCTTT; CDR3aa: CASSGSRGLGTEAFF
d_gene: TRBD2; abundance: -; j_gene: TRBJ2-2; v_gene: TRBV7-9; len: 15; CDR3nt: TGTGCCAGCAGCTTACTACTAGCGGTAACCGGGGAGCTGTTTTTT; CDR3aa: CASSLLLAVTGELFF
d_gene: TRBD1; abundance: -; j_gene: TRBJ1-1; v_gene: TRBV2; len: 15; CDR3nt: TGTGCCAGAGGCACATACCCGGACGGGACAGGCGAAGCTTTCTTT; CDR3aa: CARGTYPDGTGEAFF
d_gene: -; abundance: -; j_gene: TRBJ1-1; v_gene: TRBV20-1; len: 11; CDR3nt: TGCAGTGCTAGGCCAACTATAGAAGCTTTCTTT; CDR3aa: CSARPTIEAFF
d_gene: -; abundance: -; j_gene: TRBJ1-3; v_gene: TRBV9; len: 13; CDR3nt: TGTGCCAGCAGCCCCCCATCTGGAAACACCATATATTTT; CDR3aa: CASSPPSGNTIYF
d_gene: -; abundance: once; j_gene: TRBJ2-5; v_gene: TRBV30; len: 14; CDR3nt: TGTGCCTGGACCCTGGGCCTGGGTGGGGAGACCCAGTACTTC; CDR3aa: CAWTLGLGGETQYF
d_gene: TRBD2; abundance: -; j_gene: TRBJ2-1; v_gene: TRBV5-1; len: 15; CDR3nt: TGCGCCAGCAGGTGGGGACTAGCGGGAAGGGGTGAGCAGTTCTTC; CDR3aa: CASRWGLAGRGEQFF
d_gene: TRBD1; abundance: -; j_gene: TRBJ2-7; v_gene: TRBV6-5; len: 14; CDR3nt: TGTGCCAGCAGTCAGAGGACAGGGGCCTACGAGCAGTACTTC; CDR3aa: CASSQRTGAYEQYF
d_gene: -; abundance: -; j_gene: TRBJ1-1; v_gene: TRBV18; len: 15; CDR3nt: TGTGCCAGCTCACCAGGGGCCGATCGGGGGACTGAAGCTTTCTTT; CDR3aa: CASSPGADRGTEAFF
d_gene: TRBD2; abundance: once; j_gene: TRBJ2-7; v_gene: TRBV10-2; len: 13; CDR3nt: TGCGCCTGCGGGACTAGCGGAGCGTACGAGCAGTACTTC; CDR3aa: CACGTSGAYEQYF
d_gene: -; abundance: -; j_gene: TRBJ2-5; v_gene: TRBV10-1; len: 14; CDR3nt: TGCGCCAGCAGTGACCAGGGAATGAGAGAGACCCAGTACTTC; CDR3aa: CASSDQGMRETQYF
d_gene: -; abundance: -; j_gene: TRBJ1-3; v_gene: TRBV28; len: 12; CDR3nt: TGTGCCAGCTCTAACTCTGGAAACACCATATATTTT; CDR3aa: CASSNSGNTIYF
d_gene: -; abundance: -; j_gene: TRBJ1-5; v_gene: TRBV9; len: 16; CDR3nt: TGTGCCAGCAGCCCAGGCCTCCTCCCTAGCAATCAGCCCCAGCATTTT; CDR3aa: CASSPGLLPSNQPQHF
d_gene: TRBD2; abundance: -; j_gene: TRBJ2-1; v_gene: TRBV5-4; len: 14; CDR3nt: TGTGCCAGCAGCTGGGGACTAGCGGGAGGGGAGCAGTTCTTC; CDR3aa: CASSWGLAGGEQFF
d_gene: TRBD1; abundance: once; j_gene: TRBJ2-5; v_gene: TRBV6-5; len: 15; CDR3nt: TGTGCCAGCAGTCCCCGGACAGGGATGGGAGAGACCCAGTACTTC; CDR3aa: CASSPRTGMGETQYF
d_gene: TRBD1; abundance: -; j_gene: TRBJ1-5; v_gene: TRBV2; len: 16; CDR3nt: TGTGCCAGCAGCCAAACCGGGACAGGGGGCAATCAGCCCCAGCATTTT; CDR3aa: CASSQTGTGGNQPQHF